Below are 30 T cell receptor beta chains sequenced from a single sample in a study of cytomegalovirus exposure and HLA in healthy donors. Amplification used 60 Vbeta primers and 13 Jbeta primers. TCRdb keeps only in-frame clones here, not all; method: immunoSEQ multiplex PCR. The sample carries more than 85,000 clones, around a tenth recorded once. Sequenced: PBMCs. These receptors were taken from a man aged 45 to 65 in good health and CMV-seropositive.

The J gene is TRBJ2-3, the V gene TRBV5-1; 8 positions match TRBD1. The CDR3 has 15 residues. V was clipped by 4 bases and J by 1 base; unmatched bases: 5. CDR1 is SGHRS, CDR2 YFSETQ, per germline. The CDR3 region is CASSVDRARTDTQYF. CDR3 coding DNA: TGCGCCAGCAGCGTGGACAGGGCCCGCACAGATACGCAGTATTTT. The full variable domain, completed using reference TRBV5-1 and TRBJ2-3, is KAGVTQTPRYLIKTRGQQVTLSCSPISGHRSVSWYQQTPGQGLQFLFEYFSETQRNKGNFPGRFSGRQFSNSRSEMNVSTLELGDSALYLCASSVDRARTDTQYFGPGTRLTVL.

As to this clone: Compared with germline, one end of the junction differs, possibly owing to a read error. CDR3 loop: CASSLSALDTHYF. The CDR3 DNA sequence: TGTGCCAGCAGCTTGTCAGCCCTAGATACGCACTATTTT. The chain employs TRBV7-8 and TRBJ2-3; the D is unclear. The CDR3 sequence is 13 residues long. Germline V gene sequence: CDR1 SGHVS, CDR2 FQNEAQ.

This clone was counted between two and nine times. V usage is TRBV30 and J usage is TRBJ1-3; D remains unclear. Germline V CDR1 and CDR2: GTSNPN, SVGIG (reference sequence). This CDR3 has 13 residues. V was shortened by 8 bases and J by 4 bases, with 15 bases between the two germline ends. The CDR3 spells CAASELPGNTIYF. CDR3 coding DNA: TGTGCCGCCTCTGAGCTCCCCGGAAACACCATATATTTT. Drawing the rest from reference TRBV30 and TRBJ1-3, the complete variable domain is SQTIHQWPATLVQPVGSPLSLECTVEGTSNPNLYWYRQAAGRGLQLLFYSVGIGQISSEVPQNLSASRPQDRQFILSSKKLLLSDSGFYLCAASELPGNTIYFGEGSWLTVV.

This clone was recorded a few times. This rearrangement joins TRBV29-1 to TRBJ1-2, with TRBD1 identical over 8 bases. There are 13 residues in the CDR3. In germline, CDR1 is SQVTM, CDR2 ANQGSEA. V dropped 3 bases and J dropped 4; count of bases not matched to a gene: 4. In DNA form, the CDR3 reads TGCAGCGTTGAGGGGGACAGGTTCTATGGCTACACCTTC. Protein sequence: CSVEGDRFYGYTF.

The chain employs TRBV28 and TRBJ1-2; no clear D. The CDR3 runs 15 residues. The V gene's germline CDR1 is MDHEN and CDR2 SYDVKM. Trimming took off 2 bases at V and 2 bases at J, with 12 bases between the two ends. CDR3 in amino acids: CASSLGYSPNYGYTF. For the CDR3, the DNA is TGTGCCAGCAGTTTAGGGTACAGTCCGAACTATGGCTACACCTTC.

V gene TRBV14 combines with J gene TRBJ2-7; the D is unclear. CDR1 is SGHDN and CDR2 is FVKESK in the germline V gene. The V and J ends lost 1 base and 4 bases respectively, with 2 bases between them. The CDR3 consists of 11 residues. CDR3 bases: TGTGCCAGCAGCCAAGCTTACGAGCAGTACTTC. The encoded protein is CASSQAYEQYF.

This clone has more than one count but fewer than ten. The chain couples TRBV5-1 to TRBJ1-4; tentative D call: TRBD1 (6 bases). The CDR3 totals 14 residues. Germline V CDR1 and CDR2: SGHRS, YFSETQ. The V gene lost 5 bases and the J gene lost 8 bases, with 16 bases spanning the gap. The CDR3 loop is CASSLTGREEKLFF. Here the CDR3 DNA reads TGCGCCAGCAGTTTAACAGGGAGGGAAGAAAAACTGTTTTTT.

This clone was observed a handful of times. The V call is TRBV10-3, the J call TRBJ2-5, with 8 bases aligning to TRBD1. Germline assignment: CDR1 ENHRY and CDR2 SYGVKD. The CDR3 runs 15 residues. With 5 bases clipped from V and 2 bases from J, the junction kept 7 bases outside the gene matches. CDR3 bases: TGTGCCATCAGTACGGGACAGGCGGGGCAAGAGACCCAGTACTTC. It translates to CAISTGQAGQETQYF.

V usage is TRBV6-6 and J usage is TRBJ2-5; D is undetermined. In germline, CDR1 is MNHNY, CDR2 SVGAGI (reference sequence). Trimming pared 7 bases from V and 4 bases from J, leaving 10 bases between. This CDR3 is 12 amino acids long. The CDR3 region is CASTLYGETQYF. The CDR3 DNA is TGTGCCAGCACCCTCTACGGAGAGACCCAGTACTTC.

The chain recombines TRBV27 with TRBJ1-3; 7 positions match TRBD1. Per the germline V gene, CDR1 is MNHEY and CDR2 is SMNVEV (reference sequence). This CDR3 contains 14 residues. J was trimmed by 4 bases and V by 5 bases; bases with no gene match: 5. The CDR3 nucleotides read TGTGCCAGCAGTACTACAGGGGCCGGAAACACCATATATTTT. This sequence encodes CASSTTGAGNTIYF.

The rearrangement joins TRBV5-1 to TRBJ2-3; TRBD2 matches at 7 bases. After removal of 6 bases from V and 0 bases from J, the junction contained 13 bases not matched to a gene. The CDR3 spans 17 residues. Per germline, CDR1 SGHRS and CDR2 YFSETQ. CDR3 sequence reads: CASNWGGSTSSTDTQYF. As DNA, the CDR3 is TGCGCCAGCAACTGGGGGGGTTCTACATCTAGCACAGATACGCAGTATTTT.

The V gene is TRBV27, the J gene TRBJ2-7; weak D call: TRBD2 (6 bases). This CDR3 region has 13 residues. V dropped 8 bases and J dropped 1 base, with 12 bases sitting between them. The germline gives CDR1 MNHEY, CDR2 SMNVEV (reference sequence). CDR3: CASPSGTSYEQYF. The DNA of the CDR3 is TGTGCCAGCCCGTCCGGGACTTCCTACGAGCAGTACTTC.

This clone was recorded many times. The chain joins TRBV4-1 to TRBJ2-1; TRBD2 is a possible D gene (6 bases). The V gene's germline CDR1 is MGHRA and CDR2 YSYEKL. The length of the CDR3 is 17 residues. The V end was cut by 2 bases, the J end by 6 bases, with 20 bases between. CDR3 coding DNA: TGCGCCAGCAGCCAATACGTTGCGGGGACTTTCTCCAATGAGCAGTTCTTC. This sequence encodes CASSQYVAGTFSNEQFF.

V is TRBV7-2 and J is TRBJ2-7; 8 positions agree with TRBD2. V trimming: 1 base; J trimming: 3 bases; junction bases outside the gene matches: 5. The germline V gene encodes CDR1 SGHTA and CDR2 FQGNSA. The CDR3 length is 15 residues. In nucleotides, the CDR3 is TGTGCCAGCAGCTTAGATAGCGGGATTGGCTACGAGCAGTACTTC. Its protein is CASSLDSGIGYEQYF.

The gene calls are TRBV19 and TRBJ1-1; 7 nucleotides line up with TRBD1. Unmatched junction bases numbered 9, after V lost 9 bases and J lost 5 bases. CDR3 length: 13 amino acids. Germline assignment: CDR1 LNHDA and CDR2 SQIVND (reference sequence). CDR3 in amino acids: CASRNQGVTEAFF. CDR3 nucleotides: TGTGCCAGCAGGAACCAGGGGGTTACTGAAGCTTTCTTT.

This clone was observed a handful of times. CDR3 region: CATSPLPGDTIYF. The CDR3 nucleotides read TGTGCCACCTCCCCCCTCCCGGGAGACACCATATATTTT. The rearrangement joins TRBV7-2 to TRBJ1-3; D is unresolved. The germline gives CDR1 SGHTA, CDR2 FQGNSA. The CDR3 extends over 13 amino acids. V lost 10 bases and J 8 bases, leaving 18 bases between the germline ends.

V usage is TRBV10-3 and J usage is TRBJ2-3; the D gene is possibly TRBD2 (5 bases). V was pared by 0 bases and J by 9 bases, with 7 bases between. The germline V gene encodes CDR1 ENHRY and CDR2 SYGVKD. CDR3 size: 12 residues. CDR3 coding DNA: TGTGCCATCAGTGAGTCCGGGAACACGCAGTATTTT. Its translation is CAISESGNTQYF.

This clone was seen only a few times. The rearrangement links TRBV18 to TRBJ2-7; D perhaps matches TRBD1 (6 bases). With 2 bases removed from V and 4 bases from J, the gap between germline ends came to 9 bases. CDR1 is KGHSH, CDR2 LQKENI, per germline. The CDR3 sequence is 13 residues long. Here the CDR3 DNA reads TGTGCCAGCTCACCAGCAGGGGCTTACGAGCAGTACTTC. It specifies CASSPAGAYEQYF.

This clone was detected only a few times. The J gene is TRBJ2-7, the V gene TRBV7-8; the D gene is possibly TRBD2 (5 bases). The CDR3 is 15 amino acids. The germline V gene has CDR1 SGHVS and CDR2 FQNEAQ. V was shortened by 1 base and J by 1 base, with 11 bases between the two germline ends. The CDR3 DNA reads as TGTGCCAGCAGCTTAGTAGTGGGAGTATCCTACGAGCAGTACTTC. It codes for CASSLVVGVSYEQYF.

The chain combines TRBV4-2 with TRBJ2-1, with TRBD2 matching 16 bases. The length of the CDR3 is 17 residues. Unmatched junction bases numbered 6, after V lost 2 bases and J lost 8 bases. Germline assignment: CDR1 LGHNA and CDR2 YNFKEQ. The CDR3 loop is CASSQYGTSGRAYEQFF. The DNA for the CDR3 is TGTGCCAGCAGCCAATATGGGACTAGCGGGAGGGCCTATGAGCAGTTCTTC.

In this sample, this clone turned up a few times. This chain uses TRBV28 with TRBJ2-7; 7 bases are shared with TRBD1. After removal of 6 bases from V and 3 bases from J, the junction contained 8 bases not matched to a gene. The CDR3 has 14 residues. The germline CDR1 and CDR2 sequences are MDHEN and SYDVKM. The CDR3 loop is CASRTPGQNYEQYF. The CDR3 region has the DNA TGTGCCAGCAGAACTCCGGGACAGAACTACGAGCAGTACTTC.

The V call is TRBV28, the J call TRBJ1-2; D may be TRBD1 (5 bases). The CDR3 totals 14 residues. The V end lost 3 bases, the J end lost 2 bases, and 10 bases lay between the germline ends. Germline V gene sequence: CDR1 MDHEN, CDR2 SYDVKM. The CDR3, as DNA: TGTGCCAGCAGTTTCGGAGCAGGGAACTATGGCTACACCTTC. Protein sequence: CASSFGAGNYGYTF.

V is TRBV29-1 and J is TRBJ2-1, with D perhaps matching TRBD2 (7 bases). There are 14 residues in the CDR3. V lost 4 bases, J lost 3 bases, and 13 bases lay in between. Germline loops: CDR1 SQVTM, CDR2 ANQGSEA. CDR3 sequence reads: CSVGGLADYNEQFF. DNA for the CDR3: TGCAGCGTTGGGGGGCTAGCGGACTACAATGAGCAGTTCTTC.

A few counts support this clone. This chain's CDR3 is CASSEKPLAIQETQYF. CDR3 in DNA: TGTGCCAGCAGTGAAAAGCCTCTAGCAATACAAGAGACCCAGTACTTC. This chain uses TRBV25-1 with TRBJ2-5; tentative D call: TRBD2 (5 bases). From germline, CDR1 is MGHDK and CDR2 SYGVNS. CDR3 length equals 16 residues. V was shortened by 2 bases and J by 2 bases, with 15 bases between the two germline ends.

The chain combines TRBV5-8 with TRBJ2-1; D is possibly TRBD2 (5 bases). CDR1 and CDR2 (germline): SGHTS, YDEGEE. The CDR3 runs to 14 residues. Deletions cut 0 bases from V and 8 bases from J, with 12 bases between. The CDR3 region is CASSLETILDEQFF. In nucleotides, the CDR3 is TGTGCCAGCAGCTTGGAGACTATCCTCGATGAGCAGTTCTTC. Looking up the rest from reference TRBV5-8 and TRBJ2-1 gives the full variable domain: EAGVTQSPTHLIKTRGQQATLRCSPISGHTSVYWYQQALGLGLQFLLWYDEGEERNRGNFPPRFSGRQFPNYSSELNVNALELEDSALYLCASSLETILDEQFFGPGTRLTVL.

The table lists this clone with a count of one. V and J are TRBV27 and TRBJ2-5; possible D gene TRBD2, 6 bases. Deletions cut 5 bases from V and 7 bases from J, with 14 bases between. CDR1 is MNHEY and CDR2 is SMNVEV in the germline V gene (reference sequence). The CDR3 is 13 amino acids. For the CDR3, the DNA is TGTGCCAGCAGTCAAGACGGGGGATGGACCCAGTACTTC. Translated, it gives CASSQDGGWTQYF.

The CDR3: CASRTSGRAYEQYF. The CDR3 DNA is TGTGCCAGCAGGACTAGCGGGAGGGCCTACGAGCAGTACTTC. The V and J genes are TRBV5-6 and TRBJ2-5; TRBD2 matches 14 bases. The DNA matches TRBJ2-7 better at its end, which makes the J call doubtful. CDR3 length equals 14 residues. CDR1 is SGHDT and CDR2 is YYEEEE in the germline V gene.

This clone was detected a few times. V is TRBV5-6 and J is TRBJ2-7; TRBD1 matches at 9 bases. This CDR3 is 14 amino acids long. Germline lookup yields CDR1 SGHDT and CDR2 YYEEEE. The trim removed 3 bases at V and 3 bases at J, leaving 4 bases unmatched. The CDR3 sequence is CASSWTGEDYEQYF. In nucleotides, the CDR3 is TGTGCCAGCAGCTGGACAGGGGAAGACTACGAGCAGTACTTC.

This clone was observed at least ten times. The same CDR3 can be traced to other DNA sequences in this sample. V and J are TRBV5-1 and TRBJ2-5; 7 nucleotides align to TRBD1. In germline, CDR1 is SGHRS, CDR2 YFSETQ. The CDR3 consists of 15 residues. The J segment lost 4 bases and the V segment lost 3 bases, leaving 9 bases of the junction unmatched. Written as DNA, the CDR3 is TGCGCCAGCAGCTCAAGGCAGGGGGTGGGAGAGACCCAGTACTTC. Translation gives CASSSRQGVGETQYF.

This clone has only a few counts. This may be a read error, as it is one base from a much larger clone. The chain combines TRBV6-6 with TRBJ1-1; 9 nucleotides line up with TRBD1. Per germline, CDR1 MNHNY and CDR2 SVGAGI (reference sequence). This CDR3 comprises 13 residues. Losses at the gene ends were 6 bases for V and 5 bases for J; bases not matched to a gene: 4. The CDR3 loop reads CASSRDRVTEAFF. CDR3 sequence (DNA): TGTGCCAGCAGCCGGGACAGGGTAACTGAAGCTTTCTTT.